One sample yielded the 16 T cell receptor beta chains listed below, sequenced in a study of cytomegalovirus exposure and HLA in healthy donors. A multiplex PCR was run with 60 Vbeta primers and 13 Jbeta primers. Generated by immunoSEQ multiplex PCR, the TCRdb table keeps only in-frame clones and is missing some. The sample carries 150,000 to 200,000 clones, almost 85% recorded once. The sequenced sample consisted of PBMCs. The source is a woman aged 50 to 65 in good health and CMV-seronegative.

The chain links TRBV7-6 to TRBJ2-1, with TRBD2 as a possible D gene (6 bases). CDR1 and CDR2 from the germline V gene are SGHVS and FNYEAQ. V lost 5 bases and J 6 bases, leaving 8 bases between the germline ends. The CDR3 contains 12 residues. The CDR3 is CASSPGGNEQFF. CDR3 DNA sequence: TGTGCCAGCAGCCCCGGGGGCAATGAGCAGTTCTTC.

The genes are TRBV25-1 and TRBJ2-7, with a tentative D call TRBD1 (5 bases). The ends were cut back, 3 bases at V and 5 bases at J, with 11 bases in the middle. The CDR3 extends over 13 amino acids. Germline V lookup: CDR1 MGHDK, CDR2 SYGVNS. CDR3 amino acids: CASSEAGRNEQYF. The CDR3 DNA sequence: TGTGCCAGCAGTGAGGCAGGGCGCAACGAGCAGTACTTC.

The CDR3 sequence: CASSRTSGRTNEQFF. The CDR3 region has the DNA TGTGCCAGCTCTAGGACTAGCGGGAGGACCAATGAGCAGTTCTTC. V is TRBV18 and J is TRBJ2-1; 14 positions match TRBD2. CDR1 is KGHSH and CDR2 is LQKENI in the germline V gene. This CDR3 spans 15 amino acids. Losses at the gene ends were 6 bases for V and 6 bases for J; bases not matched to a gene: 4.

This chain uses TRBV28 with TRBJ1-1; D is possibly TRBD1 (6 bases). V lost 3 bases to trimming and J lost 4 bases, with 12 bases between them. The CDR3 is 14 residues long. The germline V gene encodes CDR1 MDHEN and CDR2 SYDVKM. The DNA of the CDR3 is TGTGCCAGCAGTTTTAAAGGGGGAATCACTGAAGCTTTCTTT. This codes for CASSFKGGITEAFF.

This rearrangement joins TRBV12-5 to TRBJ2-7, with 9 bases identical to TRBD1. CDR3 length equals 15 residues. In germline, CDR1 is LGHNT, CDR2 FRNRAP. Unmatched junction bases numbered 11, after V lost 6 bases and J lost 5 bases. CDR3 region: CASGFGTGQLNEQYF. The CDR3 DNA sequence: TGTGCTAGTGGGTTTGGGACAGGGCAACTCAACGAGCAGTACTTC.

The CDR3 region has the DNA TGTGCCAGCAGCGCCCGACTAGCGGGGACGGATACGCAGTATTTT. It is translated as CASSARLAGTDTQYF. V is TRBV7-2 and J is TRBJ2-3; TRBD2 aligns across 11 bases. Per germline, CDR1 SGHTA and CDR2 FQGNSA. The CDR3 loop spans 15 amino acids. The J segment lost 6 bases and the V segment lost 5 bases, leaving 7 bases of the junction unmatched.

The chain uses TRBV7-6 and TRBJ2-2, with 9 bases identical to TRBD2. Germline trimming cut 4 bases from V and 4 bases from J; bases unmatched to any gene: 4. CDR1 is SGHVS and CDR2 is FNYEAQ in the germline V gene. The CDR3 loop spans 15 amino acids. CDR3 in DNA: TGTGCCAGCAGCTCCCGGACTAGCGCCACCGGGGAGCTGTTTTTT. Its translation is CASSSRTSATGELFF.

The chain combines TRBV6-6 with TRBJ2-3, with TRBD2 matching 13 bases. The germline V gene encodes CDR1 MNHNY and CDR2 SVGAGI (reference sequence). J gave up 8 bases and V 4 bases, and 9 bases lay outside the gene matches. There are 16 residues in the CDR3. The CDR3 DNA is TGTGCCAGCAGTTCGTCGACTAGCGGGAGGACTGGTACGCAGTATTTT. Protein: CASSSSTSGRTGTQYF.

This clone was observed once. This rearrangement joins TRBV10-2 to TRBJ2-7; D is ambiguous. The CDR3 has 14 residues. Germline V gene lookup returns CDR1 WSHSY and CDR2 SAAADI. V dropped 7 bases and J dropped 1 base, with 14 bases sitting between them. Here the CDR3 DNA reads TGCGCCAGCACCAGAACGATCAGTTCCTACGAGCAGTACTTC. Encoded protein: CASTRTISSYEQYF.

The gene calls are TRBV14 and TRBJ2-5; 11 bases are shared with TRBD2. The CDR3 consists of 16 residues. J was trimmed by 9 bases and V by 1 base; bases with no gene match: 10. Germline V lookup: CDR1 SGHDN, CDR2 FVKESK. CDR3 nucleotide sequence: TGTGCCAGCAGCCAAGGGGGGACTAGCGGTTCAAGGGCCCAGTACTTC. Translation: CASSQGGTSGSRAQYF.

The CDR3 nucleotides are TGTGCCAGCAGCTTAGCCACAGCCCACCACCAAACGTCCTCCTACAATGAGCAGTTCTTC. Translation gives CASSLATAHHQTSSYNEQFF. The genes are TRBV7-8 and TRBJ2-1, with D unclear. V dropped 0 bases and J dropped 0 bases, with 21 bases sitting between them. The length of the CDR3 is 20 residues. From germline, CDR1 is SGHVS and CDR2 FQNEAQ.

This clone has only a few counts. V is TRBV15 and J is TRBJ2-5; 9 bases are a match to TRBD1. V shed 3 bases and J 3 bases; nucleotides not matched to a gene: 5. Per the germline V gene, CDR1 is LNHNV and CDR2 is YYDKDF (reference sequence). The CDR3 covers 15 residues. CDR3 DNA sequence: TGTGCCACCAGCAGGGCCGGGACAGGGAAAGAGACCCAGTACTTC. Translated, it gives CATSRAGTGKETQYF.

The chain uses TRBV4-1 and TRBJ1-5; D is possibly TRBD1 (5 bases). V lost 4 bases and J lost 7, with 17 bases in between. The CDR3 has 15 amino acids. Germline CDR1 MGHRA, CDR2 YSYEKL. The CDR3 loop reads CASSPRIGGDQPQHF. The CDR3 DNA follows: TGCGCCAGCAGCCCTCGTATCGGGGGGGACCAGCCCCAGCATTTT.

The rearrangement links TRBV14 to TRBJ2-7; D is unresolved. From germline, CDR1 is SGHDN and CDR2 FVKESK. The CDR3 totals 12 residues. V was clipped by 1 base and J by 4 bases, with 5 bases between them. The CDR3 bases are TGTGCCAGCAGCCAAGTTCTTTACGAGCAGTACTTC. The encoded protein is CASSQVLYEQYF.

V gene TRBV18 combines with J gene TRBJ1-1; the match to TRBD1 covers 8 bases. Trimming removed 5 bases from V and 1 base from J; junction bases left unmatched: 6. This CDR3 has 15 residues. Germline V CDR1 and CDR2: KGHSH, LQKENI. In DNA, the CDR3 is TGTGCCAGCTCAGTACCCGGGACAGGGAACACTGAAGCTTTCTTT. Translating gives CASSVPGTGNTEAFF.

A remark on this clone: The sample contains more than one DNA sequence encoding this CDR3. The CDR3 reads CASSVGLAGTGELFF. CDR3 DNA: TGTGCCAGCAGCGTCGGCCTAGCAGGCACCGGGGAGCTGTTTTTT. The V and J genes are TRBV9 and TRBJ2-2; a weak D match, TRBD2 (5 bases). V lost 2 bases and J lost 4, with 12 bases in between. The CDR3 consists of 15 residues. The germline V gene has CDR1 SGDLS and CDR2 YYNGEE.